The 15 T cell receptor beta chains below come from one sample, sequenced in a study of shared clonotypes between healthy human individuals. The naive CD8 fraction comprised CD45RO-negative cells positively selected for CCR7 and excluded terminally differentiated effector memory CD45RA+ cells. Profiling relied on immunoSEQ multiplex PCR, and the TCRdb table lists in-frame clones only, not all of them. The sample includes approximately 2,200,000 clones, roughly 91% of them seen just once. The sequencing input was naive CD8+ T cells from PBMCs. These receptors all come from a man aged 18 to 30 in good health. Some clones in this sample may be carry-over from other donors' samples.

The chain has TRBV7-9 and TRBJ1-2, with D possibly TRBD1 on 6 matching bases. This CDR3 spans 15 amino acids. Looked up from germline, CDR1 is SEHNR and CDR2 is FQNEAQ (reference sequence). V gave up 3 bases and J gave up 4 bases, with 15 bases separating them. The CDR3: CASSFLGGTTYGYTF. The DNA of the CDR3 is TGTGCCAGCAGCTTCTTAGGGGGTACAACCTATGGCTACACCTTC.

As to this clone: Other nucleotide sequences in the sample specify the same CDR3. This chain joins TRBV18 and TRBJ2-1; D ambiguous. The CDR3 length is 15 residues. V was trimmed by 0 bases and J by 0 bases, leaving 6 bases between them. CDR1 and CDR2 (germline): KGHSH, LQKENI. CDR3 nucleotide sequence: TGTGCCAGCTCACCACCCCGAAGCTCCTACAATGAGCAGTTCTTC. Its protein is CASSPPRSSYNEQFF.

This chain joins TRBV7-9 and TRBJ2-6; 7 nucleotides line up with TRBD1. The CDR3 spans 17 residues. The V segment lost 5 bases and the J segment 2 bases; nucleotides outside the gene matches: 9. Germline CDR1 is SEHNR and CDR2 is FQNEAQ (reference sequence). DNA for the CDR3: TGTGCCAGCAGCCAATGGGACAGCCGCGCTGGGGCCAACGTCCTGACTTTC. Residues: CASSQWDSRAGANVLTF.

About this clone: The same CDR3 can be traced to other DNA sequences in this sample. The rearrangement uses TRBV15 and TRBJ2-7; tentatively, D is TRBD1 (6 bases). Trimming took off 0 bases at V and 6 bases at J, with 9 bases between the two ends. Per germline, CDR1 LNHNV and CDR2 YYDKDF (reference sequence). CDR3 length equals 13 residues. CDR3 residues: CATSRERGGEQYF. The CDR3 DNA reads as TGTGCCACCAGCAGAGAAAGAGGGGGCGAGCAGTACTTC.

V usage is TRBV2 and J usage is TRBJ2-2; D unresolved. Germline-derived CDR1 and CDR2 are SNHLY and FYNNEI. This CDR3 is built from 14 residues. The V end lost 3 bases, the J end lost 5 bases, and 10 bases lay between the germline ends. CDR3 region: CASSDWAETGELFF. CDR3 DNA sequence: TGTGCCAGCAGTGACTGGGCAGAAACCGGGGAGCTGTTTTTT.

This clone was detected only once. This chain connects TRBV21-1 to TRBJ2-1; the table gives TRBD1 as D, unverified against the DNA. TRBV21-1 is a listed pseudogene. This CDR3 has 15 amino acids. CDR3 region: CASSRGQSSYNEQFF. DNA of the CDR3: TGTGCCAGCAGCCGCGGACAGAGCTCCTACAATGAGCAGTTCTTC.

With regard to this clone: This same CDR3 is encoded by further DNA sequences in the sample. This chain links TRBV28 with TRBJ1-1, with D hard to call. With 3 bases removed from V and 0 bases from J, the gap between germline ends came to 5 bases. CDR3 length: 13 amino acids. From germline, CDR1 is MDHEN and CDR2 SYDVKM. The CDR3 loop reads CASSFSVNTEAFF. In DNA form, the CDR3 reads TGTGCCAGCAGTTTCAGCGTGAACACTGAAGCTTTCTTT.

The rearrangement uses TRBV27 and TRBJ2-5; D might be TRBD1 (5 bases). The CDR3 loop spans 14 amino acids. CDR1 and CDR2 from the germline V gene are MNHEY and SMNVEV (reference sequence). Trimming took off 5 bases at V and 5 bases at J, with 15 bases between the two ends. CDR3 nucleotides: TGTGCCAGCAGTATCAGGGATAGGTCGGAGACCCAGTACTTC. As protein: CASSIRDRSETQYF.

As DNA, the CDR3 is TGTGCCAGCAGTTTGGGCTCAGGGGTACGTCAGCCCCAGCATTTT. Residues: CASSLGSGVRQPQHF. The rearrangement joins TRBV27 to TRBJ1-5; weak D call: TRBD1 (6 bases). The length of the CDR3 is 15 residues. V lost 3 bases and J lost 6, with 15 bases in between. In germline, CDR1 is MNHEY, CDR2 SMNVEV (reference sequence).

This clone was observed a handful of times. V and J are TRBV5-1 and TRBJ2-2; D remains unclear. Germline V CDR1 and CDR2: SGHRS, YFSETQ. The CDR3 consists of 12 residues. The ends were cut back, 5 bases at V and 4 bases at J, with 6 bases in the middle. DNA for the CDR3: TGCGCCAGCAGGGGATTCACCGGGGAGCTGTTTTTT. This codes for CASRGFTGELFF.

The V call is TRBV7-9, the J call TRBJ2-6, with D possibly TRBD2 on 5 matching bases. V lost 1 base and J lost 0, with 7 bases in between. Germline assignment: CDR1 SEHNR and CDR2 FQNEAQ (reference sequence). The CDR3 spans 16 residues. DNA of the CDR3: TGTGCCAGCAGCTTAGTGGCGGGCTCTGGGGCCAACGTCCTGACTTTC. Protein product: CASSLVAGSGANVLTF.

This sequence joins TRBV29-1 and TRBJ2-1, with TRBD2 matching over 10 bases. This CDR3 is 16 amino acids long. With V trimmed by 5 bases and J by 1 base, 8 bases remained unmatched. Germline V gene sequence: CDR1 SQVTM, CDR2 ANQGSEA. In DNA, the CDR3 is TGCAGCGTTTGGCTAGCGGGAGTTCAGTCCTACAATGAGCAGTTCTTC. Protein product: CSVWLAGVQSYNEQFF.

Details on this clone: This CDR3 is also generated by other DNA sequences in the sample. The V call is TRBV5-5, the J call TRBJ2-7, with a tentative D call TRBD2 (5 bases). The CDR3 is 11 amino acids. V was pared by 0 bases and J by 7 bases, with 5 bases between. CDR1 is SGHKS, CDR2 YYEKEE, per germline (reference sequence). CDR3 coding DNA: TGTGCCAGCAGCTTGGGCGGGGAGCAGTACTTC. This gives the protein CASSLGGEQYF.

The V call is TRBV7-9, the J call TRBJ2-6; 8 nucleotides align to TRBD1. Germline lookup yields CDR1 SEHNR and CDR2 FQNEAQ (reference sequence). This CDR3 has 16 amino acids. The V gene end was trimmed by 4 bases and the J gene end by 4 bases; junction bases not matched to a gene: 6. CDR3 sequence reads: CASSSRTGLGANVLTF. In DNA, the CDR3 is TGTGCCAGCAGCTCCCGGACAGGGCTCGGGGCCAACGTCCTGACTTTC.

The count of this clone is one. The CDR3 DNA reads as TGTGCCAGTAGTATGCCAGGACCTGGGGCCAACGTCCTGACTTTC. Encoded protein: CASSMPGPGANVLTF. The V and J genes are TRBV19 and TRBJ2-6, with no clear D. V lost 3 bases and J 2 bases, leaving 8 bases between the germline ends. CDR3 length equals 15 residues. CDR1 is LNHDA and CDR2 is SQIVND in the germline V gene (reference sequence).